The clone carrying this T cell receptor beta chain has a count of ten or more. This sample was included in a study of human T cells and chemical hapten exposure. TCRdb analysed the RACE reads with MiXCR anew, one entry per CDR3 protein. This table has roughly 32,000 distinct CDR3 sequences, 4.5% to 7.5% appearing once. Documented time point: patch test 3, about 24 weeks after DPC sensitization. Described treatment: therapeutic diphenylcyclopropenone sensitization with weekly scalp DPC. Germline V lookup: CDR1 LGHDT, CDR2 YNNKEL (reference sequence). The CDR3 runs 18 residues. V lost 0 bases and J lost 3, with 18 bases in between.

This material consisted of whole blood, taken in connection with sensitization to the hapten diphenylcyclopropenone (DPC). This receptor was taken from a man aged 25 to 45 with alopecia areata. Some clones in this sample may be carry-over from other donors' samples. This sequence joins TRBV3-1 and TRBJ1-5; tentative D call: TRBD1 (6 bases). The CDR3 region is CASSQDPTLTGINQPQHF. The CDR3 DNA reads as TGTGCCAGCAGCCAAGATCCTACCCTCACAGGGATCAATCAGCCCCAGCATTTT.